The T cell receptor beta chain described here comes from a study of shared clonotypes between healthy human individuals. Trimming removed 2 bases from V and 4 bases from J, with 15 bases in between. Germline V gives CDR1 LNHDA, CDR2 SQIVND (reference sequence). CDR3 length: 16 residues. Naive CD8 cells were CD45RO-negative, positively selected for CCR7, excluding terminally differentiated effector memory CD45RA+ cells. The assay was immunoSEQ multiplex PCR, and TCRdb's table has in-frame clones only and misses some. The repertoire holds about 2.1 million clones, with about 93% as singletons. The V gene is TRBV19, the J gene TRBJ2-1, with D unresolved. The TCR originated in a man aged 18-30 years in good health. Some clones in this sample may be carry-over from other donors' samples. The sequencing sample was made of naive CD8+ T cells from PBMCs. CDR3: CASSISWISSYNEQFF. In DNA form, the CDR3 reads TGTGCCAGTAGTATAAGCTGGATTTCATCTTACAATGAGCAGTTCTTC.